The 27 T cell receptor beta chains in this list originate from one sample, sequenced in a study of T cells in Graves' hyperthyroidism and ophthalmopathy. What was amplified from RNA transcripts were TCR beta CDR3 regions. HTBI primers were the set used in a first-round RT-PCR of the TCR CDR3. TCRdb passed the multiplex PCR reads through MiXCR, listing each CDR3 protein once. The data hold 450,000 to 550,000 distinct CDR3 sequences, with less than 25% observed a single time. Source material: blood. These receptors were obtained from a woman in her 30s with Graves' ophthalmopathy.

This clonotype was recorded many times. The chain uses TRBV9 and TRBJ1-2; no reliable D call. V lost 6 bases and J lost 2, with 5 bases in between. CDR1 is SGDLS, CDR2 YYNGEE, per germline. The CDR3 runs to 11 residues. CDR3 sequence reads: CASIMNYGYTF. The CDR3 nucleotides read TGTGCCAGCATCATGAACTATGGCTACACCTTC.

The table lists this clonotype with a few counts. J is TRBJ2-7 and V is TRBV28; D is uncertain. CDR3 length: 14 residues. The germline V gene encodes CDR1 MDHEN and CDR2 SYDVKM. V was clipped by 10 bases and J by 2 bases, with 18 bases between them. This CDR3 is CATLTRVVPYEQYF. The CDR3 coding sequence is TGTGCCACCCTCACGAGAGTCGTCCCCTACGAGCAGTACTTC.

This clonotype was picked up many times. The CDR3 reads CASSLTRGTDYEQYF. Written as DNA, the CDR3 is TGTGCCAGCAGCCTGACGCGGGGGACAGACTACGAGCAGTACTTC. The chain recombines TRBV27 with TRBJ2-7; either TRBD1 or TRBD2 may supply D (7 bases each). Between the trimmed V and J ends, which lost 6 bases and 3 bases, there was a span of 18 bases. There are 15 residues in the CDR3. Germline V lookup: CDR1 MNHEY, CDR2 SMNVEV (reference sequence).

This clonotype was seen repeatedly, ten times or more. The CDR3 protein is CASSYDRQETQYF. The CDR3 bases are TGTGCCAGCAGTTATGACAGGCAAGAGACCCAGTACTTC. The rearrangement links TRBV11-3 to TRBJ2-5, with a possible D match to TRBD1 (6 bases). The CDR3 sequence is 13 residues long. Between the trimmed V and J ends, which lost 6 bases and 2 bases, there was a span of 10 bases. Germline CDR1 and CDR2: SGHNT and YENEEA.

This clonotype turned up a few times. Being one base from a much bigger clone, this may be a read error. The chain uses TRBV7-8 and TRBJ1-1; possible D gene TRBD1, 5 bases. V was clipped by 5 bases and J by 4 bases, with 17 bases between them. This CDR3 has 15 residues. Germline V CDR1 and CDR2: SGHVS, FQNEAQ. The CDR3 DNA follows: TGTGCCAGCAGCCACCCAGACAGATGGGGCACTGAAGCTTTCTTT. This gives the protein CASSHPDRWGTEAFF.

This clonotype has at least ten counts. V and J are TRBV24-1 and TRBJ2-7, with 9 bases fitting TRBD2. The V segment lost 3 bases and the J segment 5 bases; nucleotides outside the gene matches: 7. Germline V gene sequence: CDR1 KGHDR, CDR2 SFDVKD. This CDR3 has 15 residues. CDR3 protein: CATSDRVAGDHEQYF. The DNA for the CDR3 is TGTGCCACCAGTGATAGAGTAGCGGGGGATCACGAGCAGTACTTC.

This clonotype was picked up many times. This chain joins TRBV9 and TRBJ2-5; D may be TRBD1 or TRBD2 (5 bases each). CDR3 length equals 14 residues. V was cut by 3 bases and J by 5 bases, with 14 bases left in between. Germline loops: CDR1 SGDLS, CDR2 YYNGEE. CDR3 amino acids: CASSGTWWGETQYF. The DNA for the CDR3 is TGTGCCAGCAGCGGGACTTGGTGGGGGGAGACCCAGTACTTC.

At least ten counts were recorded for this clonotype. The chain couples TRBV6-2 or TRBV6-3 to TRBJ2-5; D is undetermined. Germline-derived CDR1 and CDR2 are MNHEY and SVGEGT. V lost 7 bases, J lost 1 base, and 7 bases lay in between. This CDR3 spans 12 amino acids. CDR3 in amino acids: CASNPPQETQYF. In DNA, the CDR3 is TGTGCCAGCAACCCACCCCAAGAGACCCAGTACTTC.

CDR3 loop: CASTGGLYTGELFF. CDR3 bases: TGTGCCAGTACAGGGGGCCTGTACACCGGGGAGCTGTTTTTT. This chain connects TRBV6-1 to TRBJ2-2; TRBD1 agrees at 9 bases. The CDR3 contains 14 residues. Germline-derived CDR1 and CDR2 are MNHNS and SASEGT. Trimming cost V 9 bases and J 3 bases; bases outside gene matches: 5.

This clonotype showed up just a few times. The V gene is TRBV30, the J gene TRBJ2-7, with D tentatively TRBD2 (5 bases). CDR1 is GTSNPN, CDR2 SVGIG, per germline (reference sequence). V lost 4 bases and J lost 11, with 15 bases in between. The CDR3 is made up of 11 amino acids. The chain's CDR3 is CAWTAGGDKYF. The CDR3 bases are TGTGCCTGGACCGCGGGCGGTGATAAGTACTTC.

This clonotype was detected ten times or more. The chain links TRBV11-2 to TRBJ2-5; TRBD2 aligns across 10 bases. From germline, CDR1 is SGHAT and CDR2 FQNNGV. The CDR3 is 18 amino acids. Trimming cost V 5 bases and J 5 bases; bases outside gene matches: 17. The CDR3 coding sequence is TGTGCCAGCAGCAAGGGCCTCCTAGCGGGGGTACCATGGGAGACCCAGTACTTC. Protein sequence: CASSKGLLAGVPWETQYF.

The chain combines TRBV12-3 or TRBV12-4 with TRBJ2-7, with TRBD1 matching over 7 bases. The CDR3 is made up of 14 amino acids. With V trimmed by 3 bases and J by 3 bases, 5 bases remained unmatched. CDR3 in amino acids: CASSFDRVDYEQYF. CDR3 nucleotide sequence: TGTGCCAGCAGTTTCGACAGGGTGGACTACGAGCAGTACTTC.

This chain joins TRBV7-2 and TRBJ1-1; D gene ambiguous. Looked up from germline, CDR1 is SGHTA and CDR2 is FQGNSA. V was cut by 5 bases and J by 7 bases, with 14 bases left in between. The CDR3 has 13 amino acids. CDR3 region: CASSPYKGIEAFF. CDR3 nucleotides: TGTGCCAGCAGCCCTTATAAGGGCATTGAAGCTTTCTTT.

This chain joins TRBV3-1 and TRBJ2-5, with 12 bases aligning to TRBD2. Germline-derived CDR1 and CDR2 are LGHDT and YNNKEL (reference sequence). Trimming took 3 bases from V and 5 from J; bases not matched to a gene: 10. The CDR3 is 17 amino acids. The CDR3 DNA reads TGTGCCAGCAGCCACGCATTTACTAGCGGGAGGAGGGAGACCCAGTACTTC. Its protein product is CASSHAFTSGRRETQYF.

Worth noting for this clonotype: A much larger clone differs from this one at a single base, so this may be a read error. This chain links TRBV27 with TRBJ2-5; possible D gene TRBD1, 6 bases. CDR3 length: 15 residues. V shed 5 bases and J shed 7 bases, with 20 bases lying between them. Germline V gene lookup returns CDR1 MNHEY and CDR2 SMNVEV (reference sequence). CDR3 nucleotide sequence: TGTGCCAGCAGTCCAGGGACAATGGGACGGGCGACCCAGTACTTC. This translates into CASSPGTMGRATQYF.

Many counts were recorded for this clonotype. V gene TRBV10-3 combines with J gene TRBJ1-5; tentatively, D is TRBD1 (6 bases). The V and J ends lost 2 bases and 0 bases respectively, with 14 bases between them. Germline V CDR1 and CDR2: ENHRY, SYGVKD. This CDR3 is 17 amino acids long. DNA for the CDR3: TGTGCCATCAGTGAGAGCTCAGGGGAATATAGCAATCAGCCCCAGCATTTT. This encodes CAISESSGEYSNQPQHF.

This clonotype showed up just a few times. The chain links TRBV5-1 to TRBJ2-2, with 9 bases aligning to TRBD2. This CDR3 is 16 amino acids long. Trimming at V came to 0 bases and at J to 6 bases, leaving 6 bases not matched to a gene. The germline V gene has CDR1 SGHRS and CDR2 YFSETQ. CDR3 region: CASSLEGGGAAGELFF. The CDR3, as DNA: TGCGCCAGCAGCTTGGAGGGCGGGGGGGCCGCCGGGGAGCTGTTTTTT.

As for this clonotype: In this CDR3 the conserved last residue, phenylalanine or tryptophan, is missing, so a read error is likely. The chain uses TRBV9 and TRBJ2-7; 7 positions agree with TRBD2. After removal of 3 bases from V and 3 bases from J, the junction contained 6 bases not matched to a gene. The CDR3 consists of 14 residues. CDR1 is SGDLS, CDR2 YYNGEE, per germline. The CDR3 region is CASSAHPGGYEQYL. The CDR3 region has the DNA TGTGCCAGCAGCGCCCACCCGGGGGGCTACGAGCAGTACTTG.

This clonotype was observed a handful of times. The rearrangement joins TRBV14 to TRBJ2-7; unclear D gene. The germline V and J ends were trimmed by 5 bases and 1 base, with 9 bases remaining between them. The CDR3 extends over 13 amino acids. In germline, CDR1 is SGHDN, CDR2 FVKESK. The chain's CDR3 is CASSFGFSYEQYF. In DNA form, the CDR3 reads TGTGCCAGCAGCTTTGGGTTTTCCTACGAGCAGTACTTC.

This clonotype came up many times. Its ends do not fully match the called genes, so a read error is possible. V gene TRBV28 combines with J gene TRBJ1-2; D call uncertain. CDR1 and CDR2 from the germline V gene are MDHEN and SYDVKM. The CDR3 is 12 amino acids. The DNA for the CDR3 is TGTGCCAGCAGTTTAGCAAACTATGGCAACACCTTC. Translation gives CASSLANYGNTF.

This clonotype was seen only a few times. A junction end diverges from the germline sequence, so it may reflect a read error. The rearrangement links TRBV5-1 to TRBJ2-7; 8 positions match TRBD2. The CDR3 contains 14 residues. Germline V CDR1 and CDR2: SGHRS, YFSETQ. Written as DNA, the CDR3 is TGCGCCTGCAGCTTAGCGGGATTAGACTACGAGCAGTACTTC. It yields the protein CACSLAGLDYEQYF.

There are many counts of this clonotype. The CDR3 reads CASHIPGQGVYGYTF. CDR3 coding DNA: TGTGCCAGCCATATCCCGGGACAGGGGGTCTATGGCTACACCTTC. The gene calls are TRBV7-9 and TRBJ1-2; 11 nucleotides line up with TRBD1. The V and J ends lost 8 bases and 4 bases, in that order; junction bases with no gene match: 9. From germline, CDR1 is SEHNR and CDR2 FQNEAQ (reference sequence). The CDR3 has 15 residues.

This clonotype appeared many times. CDR3 sequence: CSARDRLGGDSNQPQHF. The CDR3 DNA follows: TGCAGTGCTAGAGATCGGTTAGGAGGGGACAGCAATCAGCCCCAGCATTTT. The chain links TRBV20-1 to TRBJ1-5, with D tentatively TRBD1 (5 bases). This CDR3 has 17 amino acids. In germline, CDR1 is DFQATT, CDR2 SNEGSKA (reference sequence). V lost 0 bases to trimming and J lost 1 base, with 16 bases between them.

In its sample, this clonotype was seen many times. This chain uses TRBV20-1 with TRBJ1-6; D is unclear. Trimming removed 0 bases at V and 9 bases at J, with 9 bases between. This CDR3 spans 13 amino acids. Germline V gives CDR1 DFQATT, CDR2 SNEGSKA (reference sequence). In DNA form, the CDR3 reads TGCAGTGCTAGAGACCAACTTAGTTCACCCCTCCACTTT. Residues: CSARDQLSSPLHF.

This clonotype was seen a handful of times. This could be a read error, since a much larger clone is one nucleotide away. The rearrangement uses TRBV11-2 and TRBJ2-7; the D gene could be TRBD1 or TRBD2 (5 bases each). The CDR3 contains 13 residues. Germline CDR1 SGHAT, CDR2 FQNNGV. V lost 8 bases and J 3 bases, leaving 14 bases between the germline ends. In DNA, the CDR3 is TGTGCCAGCCGCAGGGACCTAAACTACGAGCAGTACTTC. It codes for CASRRDLNYEQYF.

This clonotype showed up just a few times. The chain couples TRBV6-5 to TRBJ1-2; 9 positions match TRBD1. CDR3 length: 15 residues. Germline V gene data show CDR1 as MNHEY and CDR2 as SVGAGI. The J segment lost 8 bases and the V segment lost 0 bases, leaving 7 bases of the junction unmatched. The CDR3 is CASSYSGTGRDGYTF. CDR3 DNA: TGTGCCAGCAGTTACTCCGGGACAGGGAGGGACGGCTACACCTTC.

The chain links TRBV4-2 to TRBJ2-7; the match to TRBD1 covers 9 bases. Germline values: CDR1 LGHNA, CDR2 YNFKEQ. The CDR3 is 16 residues long. Germline trimming cut 0 bases from V and 6 bases from J; bases unmatched to any gene: 9. The CDR3: CASSQETGGGRFEQYF. The CDR3 DNA reads TGTGCCAGCAGCCAAGAAACAGGGGGCGGCCGGTTCGAGCAGTACTTC.